One and the same sample provided the 15 T cell receptor beta chains below, sequenced in a study of T cell clusters in autoimmune cytopenias. Roughly 38,000 genome equivalents of blood DNA were amplified for TRB. Multiplex touch-down PCR amplified TRB using TRB-A and TRB-B pools in one tube. No DNA is given; TCRdb re-called the multiplex PCR reads and lists each CDR3 protein once. The sample has roughly 5,500 distinct CDR3 sequences, and its top ten clones hold 30% to 40%. A further study also used this sample, focusing on T cell repertoires in aging, cancer and after chemotherapy.

Sequencing input: peripheral blood. Source of these receptors: a human donor in good health.

This clonotype is identified as medium-sized from frequency. The V call is TRBV5-6, the J call TRBJ2-5; lacking DNA, the TRBD1 call made by TCRdb goes unchecked. The germline CDR1 and CDR2 sequences are SGHDT and YYEEEE. The CDR3 spans 15 residues. CDR3 residues: CASSLAGGLGETQYF. The entire variable domain, with the rest obtained from reference TRBV5-6 and TRBJ2-5, is as follows: DAGVTQSPTHLIKTRGQQVTLRCSPKSGHDTVSWYQQALGQGPQFIFQYYEEEERQRGNFPDRFSGHQFPNYSSELNVNALLLGDSALYLCASSLAGGLGETQYFGPGTRLLVL.

The chain couples TRBV5-6 to TRBJ2-7; the D gene TCRdb calls, TRBD1, cannot be checked with no DNA. CDR3 length: 16 amino acids. The germline CDR1 and CDR2 sequences are SGHDT and YYEEEE. The CDR3 reads CASSRRQGSLPYEQYF.

This clonotype is labeled medium-sized based on frequency. The V and J genes are TRBV5-4 and TRBJ2-7; with no DNA, the TCRdb D assignment of TRBD1 cannot be verified. The CDR3 loop spans 13 amino acids. Germline CDR1 reads SGHNT; CDR2 reads YYREEE (reference sequence). CDR3 loop: CASSLNAGYEQYF.

The rearrangement joins TRBV14 to TRBJ2-5; TCRdb's D gene call, TRBD2, goes unchecked for lack of DNA. The germline CDR1 and CDR2 sequences are SGHDN and FVKESK. The CDR3 covers 14 residues. CDR3: CASKAGLTAETQYF.

The chain joins TRBV7-2 to TRBJ2-1. The CDR3 loop spans 11 amino acids. The germline V gene has CDR1 SGHTA and CDR2 FQGNSA. The CDR3 protein is CASSTDGEQFF. Looking up the rest from reference TRBV7-2 and TRBJ2-1 gives the full variable domain: GAGVSQSPSNKVTEKGKDVELRCDPISGHTALYWYRQSLGQGLEFLIYFQGNSAPDKSGLPSDRFSAERTGGSVSTLTIQRTQQEDSAVYLCASSTDGEQFFGPGTRLTVL.

According to its frequency, this clonotype is medium-sized. The J gene is TRBJ1-2, the V gene TRBV19. CDR3 length: 13 residues. Germline assignment: CDR1 LNHDA and CDR2 SQIVND (reference sequence). The CDR3 protein is CASSIGSPSGYTF.

This clonotype registers medium-sized by frequency. This sequence joins TRBV6-1 and TRBJ1-5; TCRdb designates TRBD1, a call that cannot be tested without DNA. This CDR3 is 17 amino acids long. In germline, CDR1 is MNHNS, CDR2 SASEGT. CDR3 sequence reads: CASSTIPGGHSNQPQHF.

The V and J genes are TRBV30 and TRBJ1-2; the TCRdb D gene call, TRBD1, has no DNA to confirm it. The CDR3 covers 15 residues. The germline gives CDR1 GTSNPN, CDR2 SVGIG (reference sequence). CDR3 loop: CAWRGSNRDGDGYTF.

This clonotype shows up as medium-sized by frequency. The chain couples TRBV19 to TRBJ1-5; TCRdb calls TRBD1, which cannot be checked without DNA. This CDR3 contains 14 residues. The germline V gene has CDR1 LNHDA and CDR2 SQIVND (reference sequence). The CDR3 loop reads CASNLTGTQQPQHF.

V usage is TRBV4-3 and J usage is TRBJ1-1; TCRdb picks TRBD1, but there is no DNA to check that call. This CDR3 comprises 15 residues. CDR1 is LGHNA, CDR2 YSLEER, per germline. CDR3 sequence reads: CASSQAGQGWTEAFF.

V gene TRBV4-2 combines with J gene TRBJ1-1. The length of the CDR3 is 14 residues. Germline CDR1 LGHNA, CDR2 YNFKEQ. The CDR3 reads CASSQDRVYTEAFF.

The chain couples TRBV4-2 to TRBJ1-2. The CDR3 length is 15 residues. Germline CDR1 LGHNA, CDR2 YNFKEQ. The CDR3 is CASSQDYGKTEGYTF.

The rearrangement uses TRBV5-6 and TRBJ2-1. CDR1 and CDR2 (germline): SGHDT, YYEEEE. The CDR3 length is 15 residues. CDR3 loop: CASSLAGGNHNEQFF.

The genes are TRBV12-3 or TRBV12-4 and TRBJ2-1. This CDR3 has 14 amino acids. CDR3 sequence reads: CASMVVVIPDEQFF.

The rearrangement joins TRBV29-1 to TRBJ2-7; without DNA, the TCRdb call of TRBD1 cannot be checked. This CDR3 has 12 residues. Germline V gene data show CDR1 as SQVTM and CDR2 as ANQGSEA. This CDR3 is CSVGQGANEQYF.